These 21 T cell receptor beta chains were all obtained from the same sample, sequenced in a study of blood T cell repertoires in COVID-19 (dated by TCRdb to about 2020). The library was produced with the immunoSEQ multiplex PCR assay. Not all clones reach the TCRdb copy of this immuneACCESS table, which keeps in-frame sequences only. Checked studies attribute under half of the gap to unresolved V genes and leave the rest unexplained. Present in this sample are about 19,000 clones, around nine tenths of which were seen just once. Clones ranked in the top ten supply 8.5% to 14% of the sample. The sample taken for sequencing was peripheral blood. The receptors were gathered from a human donor in a cohort sampled during active COVID-19.

This clone was found once. The V and J genes are TRBV19 and TRBJ1-6; D call uncertain. The germline V gene encodes CDR1 LNHDA and CDR2 SQIVND (reference sequence). The CDR3 contains 15 residues. With 7 bases removed from V and 7 bases from J, the gap between germline ends came to 17 bases. Here the CDR3 reads CASMEGVYGNSPLHF. DNA for the CDR3: TGTGCCAGTATGGAAGGAGTGTATGGGAATTCACCCCTCCACTTT.

This chain connects TRBV20-1 to TRBJ1-6; no clear D gene. Germline V lookup: CDR1 DFQATT, CDR2 SNEGSKA (reference sequence). V lost 5 bases and J 14 bases, leaving 13 bases between the germline ends. This CDR3 is 11 amino acids long. In nucleotides, the CDR3 is TGCAGTGCTGCCGAGGGTTTTACCCTCCACTTT. It specifies CSAAEGFTLHF.

The sample holds one count of this clone. This chain uses TRBV6-2 or TRBV6-3 with TRBJ1-5; 8 nucleotides agree with TRBD1. There are 19 residues in the CDR3. In germline, CDR1 is MNHEY, CDR2 SVGEGT. Trimming took 0 bases from V and 4 from J; bases not matched to a gene: 14. CDR3 in amino acids: CASSYSAYRDRPGNQPQHF. Written as DNA, the CDR3 is TGTGCCAGCAGTTACTCGGCGTACCGGGACAGGCCGGGGAATCAGCCCCAGCATTTT.

J is TRBJ2-7 and V is TRBV28, with D possibly being TRBD1 (5 bases). The CDR3 spans 15 residues. The V end lost 1 base, the J end lost 2 bases, and 12 bases lay between the germline ends. The germline CDR1 and CDR2 sequences are MDHEN and SYDVKM. For the CDR3, the DNA is TGTGCCAGCAGTTTATACAGGATAGTGGCCTACGAGCAGTACTTC. This translates into CASSLYRIVAYEQYF.

This rearrangement joins TRBV9 to TRBJ1-1, with 9 bases lining up with TRBD1. Germline V gene data show CDR1 as SGDLS and CDR2 as YYNGEE. CDR3 length: 16 amino acids. V lost 3 bases, J lost 2 bases, and 8 bases stayed unmatched. For the CDR3, the DNA is TGTGCCAGCAGCGCCACAGGGGGCTCGGAAAACACTGAAGCTTTCTTT. Residues: CASSATGGSENTEAFF.

This sequence joins TRBV20-1 and TRBJ2-7; D is possibly TRBD2 (5 bases). The ends were cut back, 6 bases at V and 6 bases at J, with 12 bases in the middle. The CDR3 has 11 residues. The germline V gene encodes CDR1 DFQATT and CDR2 SNEGSKA (reference sequence). The CDR3 DNA reads TGCAGTGCCCGGCCGGCGGGCGAGCAGTACTTC. This encodes CSARPAGEQYF.

V usage is TRBV11-3 and J usage is TRBJ1-3, with 10 bases identical to TRBD1. The ends lost 3 bases at V and 2 bases at J; junction bases unmatched: 1. Germline values: CDR1 SGHNT, CDR2 YENEEA. The CDR3 totals 15 residues. The CDR3 loop is CASSFGTGAGNTIYF. The CDR3 bases are TGTGCCAGCAGCTTCGGGACAGGGGCTGGAAACACCATATATTTT.

This clone was picked up a small number of times. The gene calls are TRBV7-2 and TRBJ2-5; 14 bases fit TRBD2. V lost 6 bases, J lost 5 bases, and 5 bases stayed unmatched. CDR1 is SGHTA and CDR2 is FQGNSA in the germline V gene. This CDR3 comprises 15 residues. The CDR3 nucleotides read TGTGCCAGCAGAAGACTAGCGGGGGGGAGGGAGACCCAGTACTTC. This encodes CASRRLAGGRETQYF. The variable domain in full, with the rest retrieved from reference TRBV7-2 and TRBJ2-5, is GAGVSQSPSNKVTEKGKDVELRCDPISGHTALYWYRQSLGQGLEFLIYFQGNSAPDKSGLPSDRFSAERTGGSVSTLTIQRTQQEDSAVYLCASRRLAGGRETQYFGPGTRLLVL.

J is TRBJ2-7 and V is TRBV7-2; 10 bases line up with TRBD1. The CDR3 spans 14 residues. With 5 bases clipped from V and 2 bases from J, the junction kept 3 bases outside the gene matches. Germline-derived CDR1 and CDR2 are SGHTA and FQGNSA. CDR3 in DNA: TGTGCCAGCAGCGGCGGACAGGGGGCCTACGAGCAGTACTTC. Translation gives CASSGGQGAYEQYF.

The chain is built from TRBV7-8 and TRBJ1-1; D is perhaps TRBD1 (5 bases). Germline CDR1 SGHVS, CDR2 FQNEAQ. This CDR3 has 13 residues. V shed 1 base and J shed 6 bases, with 9 bases lying between them. The CDR3 nucleotides are TGTGCCAGCAGCTTAGTCGGGGGAGCTGAAGCTTTCTTT. Translated, it gives CASSLVGGAEAFF.

The chain couples TRBV14 to TRBJ2-7; 14 bases align to TRBD2. CDR1 and CDR2 from the germline V gene are SGHDN and FVKESK. With 4 bases clipped from V and 10 bases from J, the junction kept 9 bases outside the gene matches. This CDR3 region has 15 residues. This CDR3 is CASSPSGTSGSYQYF. The CDR3, as DNA: TGTGCCAGCAGCCCCTCCGGGACTAGCGGGAGTTACCAGTACTTC.

This chain connects TRBV27 to TRBJ2-7, with 7 bases lining up with TRBD1. The germline gives CDR1 MNHEY, CDR2 SMNVEV (reference sequence). CDR3 length: 13 residues. Trimming removed 5 bases from V and 6 bases from J; junction bases left unmatched: 7. The CDR3 sequence is CASSGGQLGEQYF. In DNA, the CDR3 is TGTGCCAGCAGTGGGGGACAGTTGGGCGAGCAGTACTTC.

This CDR3 is CASSYSILAEAFF. The CDR3 nucleotides are TGTGCCAGCAGTTACTCGATATTGGCAGAAGCTTTCTTT. The chain is built from TRBV6-2 or TRBV6-3 and TRBJ1-1; D unclear. The CDR3 runs to 13 residues. Trimming took 0 bases from V and 8 from J, leaving 10 bases between them. Germline V gene data show CDR1 as MNHEY and CDR2 as SVGEGT.

The chain employs TRBV19 and TRBJ1-6, with 7 bases lining up with TRBD1. Germline loops: CDR1 LNHDA, CDR2 SQIVND (reference sequence). V lost 3 bases to trimming and J lost 13 bases; unmatched junction nucleotides: 12. The CDR3 is 15 amino acids. CDR3 sequence reads: CASSIGTDRFGPLHF. CDR3 sequence (DNA): TGTGCCAGTAGTATCGGGACAGACCGGTTCGGCCCCCTCCACTTT.

The chain links TRBV5-1 to TRBJ2-7; 7 bases are shared with TRBD2. Germline CDR1 reads SGHRS; CDR2 reads YFSETQ. V shed 4 bases, J shed 0 bases, and the junction held 16 bases outside the gene matches. The CDR3 length is 18 residues. The CDR3 here is CASSRAAGRTFGSYEQYF. CDR3 nucleotides: TGCGCCAGCAGCAGAGCAGCGGGAAGGACTTTTGGCTCCTACGAGCAGTACTTC.

The V call is TRBV5-4, the J call TRBJ2-7; possible D gene TRBD2, 6 bases. Trimming took off 4 bases at V and 0 bases at J, with 17 bases between the two ends. Germline V gene sequence: CDR1 SGHNT, CDR2 YYREEE (reference sequence). This CDR3 comprises 16 residues. The CDR3 region has the DNA TGTGCCAGCAGCCCGGTGGGGGGAGCCAGCTCCTACGAGCAGTACTTC. This gives the protein CASSPVGGASSYEQYF.

The CDR3 DNA is TGTGCCAGCTCACCACCTGGGGCAGGGTATTCGACTGAAGCTTTCTTT. It codes for CASSPPGAGYSTEAFF. The J gene is TRBJ1-1, the V gene TRBV18, with D possibly matching TRBD1 (5 bases). The CDR3 runs to 16 residues. Between the trimmed V and J ends, which lost 0 bases and 5 bases, there was a span of 16 bases. Germline-derived CDR1 and CDR2 are KGHSH and LQKENI.

The genes are TRBV11-2 and TRBJ2-1; 11 bases match TRBD2. The CDR3 length is 16 residues. Germline lookup yields CDR1 SGHAT and CDR2 FQNNGV. V shed 1 base and J 5 bases; nucleotides not matched to a gene: 4. The CDR3 region has the DNA TGTGCCAGCAGCTTAGGCCTAGCGGGAGGACACAATGAGCAGTTCTTC. Its translation: CASSLGLAGGHNEQFF. Together with reference TRBV11-2 and TRBJ2-1, the CDR3 gives the full variable domain: EAGVAQSPRYKIIEKRQSVAFWCNPISGHATLYWYQQILGQGPKLLIQFQNNGVVDDSQLPKDRFSAERLKGVDSTLKIQPAKLEDSAVYLCASSLGLAGGHNEQFFGPGTRLTVL.

This sequence joins TRBV27 and TRBJ1-6; 7 bases are shared with TRBD1. This CDR3 region has 16 residues. Germline V gene sequence: CDR1 MNHEY, CDR2 SMNVEV (reference sequence). The V and J ends lost 5 bases and 2 bases, in that order; junction bases with no gene match: 6. The CDR3 DNA follows: TGTGCCAGCAGTCTTCAGGGGGACACCTATAATTCACCCCTCCACTTT. It translates to CASSLQGDTYNSPLHF.

The chain has TRBV6-2 or TRBV6-3 and TRBJ2-3; 14 nucleotides line up with TRBD2. The germline V gene has CDR1 MNHEY and CDR2 SVGEGT. This CDR3 has 17 residues. V trimming: 6 bases; J trimming: 4 bases; junction bases outside the gene matches: 9. CDR3 loop: CASRPRTSGRSADTQYF. CDR3 DNA: TGTGCCAGCAGGCCTCGGACTAGCGGGAGGAGCGCAGATACGCAGTATTTT.

The CDR3 coding sequence is TGTGCCAGCAGCGGGCCTACCTACGAGCAGTACTTC. Translated, it gives CASSGPTYEQYF. V gene TRBV6-2 or TRBV6-3 combines with J gene TRBJ2-7; D gene unclear. The CDR3 spans 12 residues. V was shortened by 6 bases and J by 2 bases, with 8 bases between the two germline ends. Germline CDR1 MNHEY, CDR2 SVGEGT.